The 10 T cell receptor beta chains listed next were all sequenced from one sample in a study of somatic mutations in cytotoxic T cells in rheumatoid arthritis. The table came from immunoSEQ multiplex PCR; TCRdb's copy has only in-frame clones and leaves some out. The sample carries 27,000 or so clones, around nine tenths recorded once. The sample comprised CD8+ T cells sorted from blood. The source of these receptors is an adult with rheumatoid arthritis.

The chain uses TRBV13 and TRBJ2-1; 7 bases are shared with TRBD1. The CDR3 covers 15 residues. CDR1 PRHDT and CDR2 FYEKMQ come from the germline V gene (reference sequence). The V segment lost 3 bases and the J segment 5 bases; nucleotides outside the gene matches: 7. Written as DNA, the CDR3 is TGTGCCAGCAGCTTCATAGGGGGCGGAAACAATGAGCAGTTCTTC. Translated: CASSFIGGGNNEQFF. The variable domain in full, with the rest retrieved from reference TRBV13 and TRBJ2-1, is AAGVIQSPRHLIKEKRETATLKCYPIPRHDTVYWYQQGPGQDPQFLISFYEKMQSDKGSIPDRFSAQQFSDYHSELNMSSLELGDSALYFCASSFIGGGNNEQFFGPGTRLTVL.

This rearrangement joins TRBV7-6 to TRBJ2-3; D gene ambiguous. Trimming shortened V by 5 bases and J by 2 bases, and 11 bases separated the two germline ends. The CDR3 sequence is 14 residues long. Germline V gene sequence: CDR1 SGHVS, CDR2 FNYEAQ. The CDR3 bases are TGTGCCAGCAGCCTACCAGACTTCACAGATACGCAGTATTTT. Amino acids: CASSLPDFTDTQYF.

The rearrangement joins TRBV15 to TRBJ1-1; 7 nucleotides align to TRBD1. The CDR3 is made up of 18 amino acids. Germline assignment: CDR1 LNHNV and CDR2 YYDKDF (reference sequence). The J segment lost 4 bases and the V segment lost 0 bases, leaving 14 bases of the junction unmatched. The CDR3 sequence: CATSRESRGIFLSTEAFF. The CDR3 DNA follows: TGTGCCACCAGCAGAGAATCCAGGGGGATTTTTTTGAGCACTGAAGCTTTCTTT.

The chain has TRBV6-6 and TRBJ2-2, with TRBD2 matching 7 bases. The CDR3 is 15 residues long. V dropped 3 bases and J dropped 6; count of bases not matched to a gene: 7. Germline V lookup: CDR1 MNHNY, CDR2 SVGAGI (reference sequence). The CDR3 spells CASSYVGGTAGELFF. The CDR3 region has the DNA TGTGCCAGCAGTTATGTGGGAGGGACTGCCGGGGAGCTGTTTTTT.

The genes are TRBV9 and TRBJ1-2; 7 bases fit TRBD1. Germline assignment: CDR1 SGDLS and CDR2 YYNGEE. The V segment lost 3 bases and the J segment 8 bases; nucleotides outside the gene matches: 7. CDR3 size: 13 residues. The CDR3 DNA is TGTGCCAGCAGCGGACAGGGAGGAGCCGGCTACACCTTC. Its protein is CASSGQGGAGYTF.

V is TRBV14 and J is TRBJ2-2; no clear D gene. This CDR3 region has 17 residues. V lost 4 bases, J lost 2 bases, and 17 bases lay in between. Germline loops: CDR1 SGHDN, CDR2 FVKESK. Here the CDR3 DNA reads TGTGCCAGCAGCCCGGCCCCGGAGCCATTCAACACCGGGGAGCTGTTTTTT. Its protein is CASSPAPEPFNTGELFF.

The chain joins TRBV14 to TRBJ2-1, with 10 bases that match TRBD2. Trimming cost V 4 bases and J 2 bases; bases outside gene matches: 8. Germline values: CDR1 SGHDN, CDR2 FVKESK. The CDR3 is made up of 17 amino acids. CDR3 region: CASSRPSGSIPYNEQFF. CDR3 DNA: TGTGCCAGCAGCCGCCCTAGCGGGAGCATTCCCTACAATGAGCAGTTCTTC.

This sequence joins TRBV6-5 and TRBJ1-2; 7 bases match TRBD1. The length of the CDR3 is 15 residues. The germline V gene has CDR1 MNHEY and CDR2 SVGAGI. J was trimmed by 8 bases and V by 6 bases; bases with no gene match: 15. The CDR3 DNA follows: TGTGCCAGCAGCCTACAGGGGCCTTCAACTGAGGGCTACACCTTC. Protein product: CASSLQGPSTEGYTF.

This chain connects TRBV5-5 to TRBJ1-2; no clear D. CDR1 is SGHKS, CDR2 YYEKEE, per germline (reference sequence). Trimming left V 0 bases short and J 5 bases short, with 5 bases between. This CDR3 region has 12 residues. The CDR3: CASSLGKYGYTF. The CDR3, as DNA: TGTGCCAGCAGCTTGGGGAAATATGGCTACACCTTC.

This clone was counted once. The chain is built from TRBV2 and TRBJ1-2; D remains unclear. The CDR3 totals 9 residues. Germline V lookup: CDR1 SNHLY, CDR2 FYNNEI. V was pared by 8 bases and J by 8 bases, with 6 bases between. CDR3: CASGGGYTF. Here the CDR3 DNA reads TGTGCCAGCGGTGGAGGCTACACCTTC. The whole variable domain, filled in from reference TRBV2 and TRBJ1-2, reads EPEVTQTPSHQVTQMGQEVILRCVPISNHLYFYWYRQILGQKVEFLVSFYNNEISEKSEIFDDQFSVERPDGSNFTLKIRSTKLEDSAMYFCASGGGYTFGSGTRLTVV.